The TCR beta chain under discussion was sequenced for a study of blood T cell repertoires in COVID-19. Looked up from germline, CDR1 is LNHDA and CDR2 is SQIVND (reference sequence). This CDR3 spans 14 amino acids. Unmatched junction bases numbered 2, after V lost 3 bases and J lost 6 bases. Assay: immunoSEQ multiplex PCR; the TCRdb copy retains only in-frame clones and omits some. The data show tens of thousands of clones, 85% to 90% seen once. The chain couples TRBV19 to TRBJ2-5; the match to TRBD1 covers 12 bases. The TCR comes from a man aged 45-65 years with active COVID-19. The source material was peripheral blood. CDR3 in DNA: TGTGCCAGTAGTATGGGACAGGGGGCCCAGACCCAGTACTTC. It encodes CASSMGQGAQTQYF.